This record looks at one T cell receptor (beta chain) sequence and its context. Profiling relied on immunoSEQ multiplex PCR, and the TCRdb table lists in-frame clones only, not all of them. The sample includes around 310,000 clones, 80% to 90% seen only once; the top ten take 5%. The entry originates in a study of blood T cell repertoires in COVID-19. V was clipped by 5 bases and J by 5 bases, with 12 bases between them. The CDR3 runs 13 residues. The TCR sequence derives from a man younger than 40 who had recovered from COVID-19. The sequencing input was PBMCs or T cells enriched from blood (not recorded which). The chain joins TRBV12-3 or TRBV12-4 to TRBJ1-1; unclear D gene. The CDR3 sequence is CASSPRGWTEAFF. CDR3 nucleotide sequence: TGTGCCAGCAGTCCAAGAGGGTGGACTGAAGCTTTCTTT.